A single sample is the source of the 20 T cell receptor beta chains below, sequenced in a study of cytomegalovirus exposure and HLA in healthy donors. PCR involved 60 Vbeta and 13 Jbeta primers. The method was immunoSEQ multiplex PCR; TCRdb's version includes in-frame clones alone and lacks a portion of them. The repertoire includes 95,000 to 130,000 clones, around 80% of them detected once, and around 4.3% sits in the top ten. Material: PBMCs. These receptors were collected from a man aged 25-45 years in good health and CMV-seropositive.

V and J are TRBV7-8 and TRBJ2-1; 11 bases line up with TRBD2. Germline V gives CDR1 SGHVS, CDR2 FQNEAQ. This CDR3 region has 18 residues. Trimming cost V 2 bases and J 0 bases; bases outside gene matches: 6. The DNA of the CDR3 is TGTGCCAGCAGCTTACGACTAGCGGGATCGAGCTCCTACAATGAGCAGTTCTTC. Translating gives CASSLRLAGSSSYNEQFF. Drawing the rest from reference TRBV7-8 and TRBJ2-1, the complete variable domain is GAGVSQSPRYKVAKRGQDVALRCDPISGHVSLFWYQQALGQGPEFLTYFQNEAQLDKSGLPSDRFFAERPEGSVSTLKIQRTQQEDSAVYLCASSLRLAGSSSYNEQFFGPGTRLTVL.

The CDR3 is CAWSGLAGSTDTQYF. In DNA, the CDR3 is TGTGCCTGGAGTGGGCTAGCGGGGAGCACAGATACGCAGTATTTT. The gene calls are TRBV30 and TRBJ2-3; 9 bases line up with TRBD2. The CDR3 extends over 15 amino acids. Trimming at V came to 1 base and at J to 0 bases, leaving 2 bases not matched to a gene. CDR1 and CDR2 from the germline V gene are GTSNPN and SVGIG (reference sequence).

The chain recombines TRBV30 with TRBJ2-2; D is unclear. CDR3 length equals 14 residues. Germline-derived CDR1 and CDR2 are GTSNPN and SVGIG (reference sequence). Trimming pared 0 bases from V and 2 bases from J, leaving 7 bases between. The CDR3 is CAWSVNLNTGELFF. CDR3 nucleotides: TGTGCCTGGAGTGTAAATCTAAACACCGGGGAGCTGTTTTTT.

The chain links TRBV5-4 to TRBJ2-7; 11 bases map to TRBD2. The germline V gene has CDR1 SGHNT and CDR2 YYREEE (reference sequence). After removal of 5 bases from V and 2 bases from J, the junction contained 6 bases not matched to a gene. The CDR3 extends over 15 amino acids. The CDR3 reads CASRGGLAGTYEQYF. The CDR3 DNA sequence: TGTGCCAGCAGGGGAGGACTAGCGGGTACCTACGAGCAGTACTTC.

J is TRBJ2-5 and V is TRBV14, with TRBD1 identical over 7 bases. The J call may not be correct, given that the DNA end is closer to TRBJ2-7. Germline CDR1 SGHDN, CDR2 FVKESK. The CDR3 consists of 12 residues. CDR3 sequence (DNA): TGTGCCAGCAGCCGAGGGGGCGTCGAGCAGTACTTC. This translates into CASSRGGVEQYF.

CDR3 in DNA: TGTGCCAGCAGCCAACCACAGGGTTGCAATTCACCCCTCCACTTT. Amino acids: CASSQPQGCNSPLHF. This chain links TRBV4-2 with TRBJ1-6, with a tentative D call TRBD1 (6 bases). The CDR3 runs 15 residues. Germline V lookup: CDR1 LGHNA, CDR2 YNFKEQ. Trimming shortened V by 2 bases and J by 7 bases, and 12 bases separated the two germline ends.

This clone was seen only a few times. The V gene is TRBV7-9, the J gene TRBJ2-3; D perhaps matches TRBD2 (6 bases). Trimming took off 5 bases at V and 5 bases at J, with 14 bases between the two ends. The CDR3 length is 14 residues. Germline V gives CDR1 SEHNR, CDR2 FQNEAQ (reference sequence). The CDR3 protein is CASSAAGGKDTQYF. Here the CDR3 DNA reads TGTGCCAGCAGCGCGGCCGGGGGAAAAGATACGCAGTATTTT.

This clone was seen just once. This sequence joins TRBV7-2 and TRBJ2-7; 11 bases align to TRBD2. Germline values: CDR1 SGHTA, CDR2 FQGNSA. The CDR3 covers 15 residues. V dropped 4 bases and J dropped 2; count of bases not matched to a gene: 4. The CDR3 loop is CASSSVSGRAYEQYF. In DNA, the CDR3 is TGTGCCAGCAGCTCTGTTAGCGGGAGGGCCTACGAGCAGTACTTC.

The CDR3 here is CASSYRQNEQFF. The CDR3 DNA reads as TGTGCCAGCAGCTACCGACAGAATGAGCAGTTCTTC. The chain is built from TRBV7-2 and TRBJ2-1; TRBD1 is a possible D gene (5 bases). The CDR3 totals 12 residues. Germline V lookup: CDR1 SGHTA, CDR2 FQGNSA. The ends were cut back, 4 bases at V and 7 bases at J, with 8 bases in the middle.

V is TRBV5-4 and J is TRBJ1-3, with D unresolved. Per germline, CDR1 SGHNT and CDR2 YYREEE (reference sequence). The CDR3 length is 15 residues. Trimming stripped 0 bases from V and 0 bases from J, with 7 bases between. DNA for the CDR3: TGTGCCAGCAGCTTGGGTACCAGCTCTGGAAACACCATATATTTT. Protein product: CASSLGTSSGNTIYF.

This clone occurred once. The chain uses TRBV29-1 and TRBJ2-3; 9 bases align to TRBD1. The junction had 7 bases not matched to a gene; V was cut back by 2 bases and J by 4 bases. Germline CDR1 and CDR2: SQVTM and ANQGSEA. There are 15 residues in the CDR3. The CDR3 DNA is TGCAGCGTTGAACGGGGACAGGGTGCAGCAGATACGCAGTATTTT. Translation gives CSVERGQGAADTQYF.

The rearrangement links TRBV19 to TRBJ1-2; TRBD1 is a possible D gene (6 bases). Per the germline V gene, CDR1 is LNHDA and CDR2 is SQIVND (reference sequence). V gave up 7 bases and J gave up 0 bases, with 12 bases separating them. The CDR3 length is 14 residues. CDR3 loop: CASTKTGANYGYTF. The CDR3 DNA follows: TGTGCCAGTACTAAGACAGGAGCTAACTATGGCTACACCTTC.

The gene calls are TRBV4-1 and TRBJ2-1, with 12 bases matching TRBD2. This CDR3 is built from 18 residues. Germline V gives CDR1 MGHRA, CDR2 YSYEKL. Losses at the gene ends were 3 bases for V and 9 bases for J; bases not matched to a gene: 15. The CDR3 spells CASSQGLHLAGGPIEQFF. The DNA of the CDR3 is TGCGCCAGCAGCCAGGGACTACATCTAGCGGGAGGGCCGATTGAGCAGTTCTTC.

This clone turned up a few times. V gene TRBV6-4 combines with J gene TRBJ2-1, with 10 nucleotides matching TRBD1. Trimming removed 4 bases from V and 4 bases from J; junction bases left unmatched: 4. Germline V gene lookup returns CDR1 MRHNA and CDR2 SNTAGT. The length of the CDR3 is 15 residues. Written as DNA, the CDR3 is TGTGCCAGCAGTGTTGGGACAGGGGAATACAATGAGCAGTTCTTC. Residues: CASSVGTGEYNEQFF.

This chain connects TRBV30 to TRBJ1-1, with D perhaps matching TRBD1 (6 bases). Germline assignment: CDR1 GTSNPN and CDR2 SVGIG (reference sequence). The CDR3 has 10 amino acids. Trimming left V 7 bases short and J 3 bases short, with 6 bases between. This CDR3 reads CASGDTEAFF. The CDR3 coding sequence is TGTGCCTCAGGGGACACTGAAGCTTTCTTT.

For this clone: This same CDR3 is encoded by further DNA sequences in the sample. The CDR3 nucleotides read TGTGCCAGCAGTTTAAAGGTCCGCGGGGGGAGCACAGATACGCAGTATTTT. It is translated as CASSLKVRGGSTDTQYF. The gene calls are TRBV27 and TRBJ2-3; TRBD2 aligns across 8 bases. The CDR3 extends over 17 amino acids. With V trimmed by 2 bases and J by 0 bases, 7 bases remained unmatched. Germline V gene data show CDR1 as MNHEY and CDR2 as SMNVEV (reference sequence).

CDR3 sequence reads: CSVVENRGGLFGSGNTIYF. The CDR3 nucleotides read TGCAGCGTTGTGGAGAACAGGGGCGGTCTATTTGGCTCTGGAAACACCATATATTTT. This chain uses TRBV29-1 with TRBJ1-3; 7 nucleotides line up with TRBD1. The junction had 18 bases not matched to a gene; V was cut back by 4 bases and J by 0 bases. Per the germline V gene, CDR1 is SQVTM and CDR2 is ANQGSEA. The CDR3 loop spans 19 amino acids. The full variable domain, in which reference TRBV29-1 and TRBJ1-3 provide the parts outside the CDR3, is SAVISQKPSRDICQRGTSLTIQCQVDSQVTMMFWYRQQPGQSLTLIATANQGSEATYESGFVIDKFPISRPNLTFSTLTVSNMSPEDSSIYLCSVVENRGGLFGSGNTIYFGEGSWLTVV.

The chain has TRBV6-5 and TRBJ2-1; D call uncertain. The length of the CDR3 is 13 residues. Trimming took off 3 bases at V and 5 bases at J, with 8 bases between the two ends. Germline CDR1 and CDR2: MNHEY and SVGAGI. CDR3 nucleotide sequence: TGTGCCAGCAGTTATCGGAGTGACAATGAGCAGTTCTTC. As protein: CASSYRSDNEQFF.

CDR3: CASSRRTGGSGELFF. The CDR3 nucleotides are TGTGCCAGCAGCCGAAGGACAGGAGGCTCCGGGGAGCTGTTTTTT. The chain recombines TRBV28 with TRBJ2-2; the match to TRBD1 covers 7 bases. The CDR3 extends over 15 amino acids. Germline V gene data show CDR1 as MDHEN and CDR2 as SYDVKM. V lost 6 bases, J lost 6 bases, and 10 bases stayed unmatched.

The chain employs TRBV29-1 and TRBJ2-7; TRBD1 agrees at 7 bases. CDR3 length: 15 residues. Looked up from germline, CDR1 is SQVTM and CDR2 is ANQGSEA. V was clipped by 6 bases and J by 7 bases; unmatched bases: 18. CDR3 DNA sequence: TGCAGCGTGGGCCGTCGGGACAGCGCCATTGGGGAGCAGTACTTC. It translates to CSVGRRDSAIGEQYF.